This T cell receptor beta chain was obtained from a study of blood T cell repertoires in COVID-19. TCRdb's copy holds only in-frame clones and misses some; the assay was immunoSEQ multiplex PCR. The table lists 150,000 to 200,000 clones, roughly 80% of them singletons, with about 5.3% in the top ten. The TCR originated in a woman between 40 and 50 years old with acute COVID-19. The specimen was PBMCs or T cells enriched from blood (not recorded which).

For the CDR3, the DNA is TGTGCCAGCAGCCTCGACTACACCCCGGGAAACAATGAGCAGTTCTTC. It yields the protein CASSLDYTPGNNEQFF. J is TRBJ2-1 and V is TRBV11-1; weak D call: TRBD2 (5 bases). The ends were cut back, 5 bases at V and 5 bases at J, with 19 bases in the middle. This CDR3 comprises 16 residues. Germline CDR1 reads SGHAT; CDR2 reads FQDESV (reference sequence).